Shown below are 29 T cell receptor beta chains from a single sample sequenced in a study of blood T cell repertoires in COVID-19. The assay was immunoSEQ multiplex PCR, and TCRdb's table has in-frame clones only and misses some. This table holds roughly 71,000 clones, 70% to 90% found once. Sequencing input: peripheral blood. The receptors were sampled from a man in his forties or fifties with acute or convalescent COVID-19.

This chain joins TRBV25-1 and TRBJ2-7; D not resolved. The CDR3 spans 13 residues. Germline CDR1 reads MGHDK; CDR2 reads SYGVNS. V lost 5 bases and J lost 3, with 11 bases in between. CDR3 sequence (DNA): TGTGCCAGCAGTTTCGCCGGGTACTACGAGCAGTACTTC. This sequence encodes CASSFAGYYEQYF.

This chain joins TRBV7-2 and TRBJ2-2; TRBD2 might be the D (7 bases). The CDR3 is 16 amino acids. Germline values: CDR1 SGHTA, CDR2 FQGNSA. Trimming cost V 0 bases and J 5 bases, with 13 bases left between them. As DNA, the CDR3 is TGTGCCAGCAGCTTAGCTTCCGGGGGGCAGACCGGGGAGCTGTTTTTT. It codes for CASSLASGGQTGELFF.

This rearrangement joins TRBV10-2 to TRBJ1-5; D is perhaps TRBD1 (5 bases). Trimming took off 5 bases at V and 3 bases at J, with 14 bases between the two ends. The CDR3 runs to 15 residues. Germline assignment: CDR1 WSHSY and CDR2 SAAADI. The CDR3 DNA follows: TGCGCCAGCAGTCCTCAGGGAAGCACCAATCAGCCCCAGCATTTT. Amino acids: CASSPQGSTNQPQHF.

This chain joins TRBV24-1 and TRBJ2-4; D unclear. Germline V gives CDR1 KGHDR, CDR2 SFDVKD. With 5 bases removed from V and 7 bases from J, the gap between germline ends came to 8 bases. This CDR3 is 12 amino acids long. The CDR3 coding sequence is TGTGCCACCAGTGGACAATCGAACATTCAGTACTTC. This gives the protein CATSGQSNIQYF.

J is TRBJ1-2 and V is TRBV7-2; 7 bases line up with TRBD1. The J segment lost 9 bases and the V segment lost 7 bases, leaving 14 bases of the junction unmatched. The CDR3 has 14 amino acids. Germline V gives CDR1 SGHTA, CDR2 FQGNSA. The CDR3 here is CASNGRQGVVSYTF. CDR3 nucleotides: TGTGCCAGCAACGGACGACAGGGCGTCGTAAGCTACACCTTC. The full variable domain, in which reference TRBV7-2 and TRBJ1-2 provide the parts outside the CDR3, is GAGVSQSPSNKVTEKGKDVELRCDPISGHTALYWYRQSLGQGLEFLIYFQGNSAPDKSGLPSDRFSAERTGGSVSTLTIQRTQQEDSAVYLCASNGRQGVVSYTFGSGTRLTVV.

The J gene is TRBJ1-1, the V gene TRBV13; 8 bases are shared with TRBD1. Germline trimming cut 5 bases from V and 0 bases from J; bases unmatched to any gene: 8. Germline V gene lookup returns CDR1 PRHDT and CDR2 FYEKMQ (reference sequence). CDR3 length: 16 residues. The CDR3 protein is CASSLPTGVMNTEAFF. The CDR3 DNA reads TGTGCCAGCAGCCTCCCGACAGGGGTTATGAACACTGAAGCTTTCTTT.

The chain uses TRBV7-8 and TRBJ2-5; no firm D call. The CDR3 covers 14 residues. V lost 5 bases, J lost 4 bases, and 14 bases lay in between. Germline V CDR1 and CDR2: SGHVS, FQNEAQ. The CDR3 region is CASSPTFSGETQYF. DNA of the CDR3: TGTGCCAGCAGCCCCACATTCTCGGGAGAGACCCAGTACTTC.

The chain employs TRBV5-5 and TRBJ2-7; 8 bases agree with TRBD1. The V gene end was trimmed by 0 bases and the J gene end by 2 bases; junction bases not matched to a gene: 7. Per germline, CDR1 SGHKS and CDR2 YYEKEE (reference sequence). This CDR3 has 16 residues. The CDR3 protein is CASSLAFKTGAYEQYF. CDR3 DNA sequence: TGTGCCAGCAGCTTGGCCTTTAAGACAGGGGCCTACGAGCAGTACTTC. The full variable domain, with the rest looked up from reference TRBV5-5 and TRBJ2-7, is DAGVTQSPTHLIKTRGQQVTLRCSPISGHKSVSWYQQVLGQGPQFIFQYYEKEERGRGNFPDRFSARQFPNYSSELNVNALLLGDSALYLCASSLAFKTGAYEQYFGPGTRLTVT.

V gene TRBV3-1 (or the pseudogene TRBV3-2) combines with J gene TRBJ1-2; 10 bases align to TRBD1. This CDR3 spans 15 amino acids. Germline V gives CDR1 LGHDT, CDR2 YNNKEL (reference sequence). V lost 0 bases, J lost 3 bases, and 1 base stayed unmatched. The CDR3 region is CASSQEGTGDYGYTF. The DNA of the CDR3 is TGTGCCAGCAGCCAAGAGGGGACAGGGGACTATGGCTACACCTTC.

The chain is built from TRBV5-1 and TRBJ2-7, with 7 bases matching TRBD2. Germline CDR1 is SGHRS and CDR2 is YFSETQ. With V trimmed by 3 bases and J by 0 bases, 6 bases remained unmatched. The CDR3 runs 15 residues. The CDR3 spells CASSSIAGSSYEQYF. CDR3 DNA sequence: TGCGCCAGCAGCTCTATAGCGGGTAGCTCCTACGAGCAGTACTTC.

This clone appeared a single time. V is TRBV9 and J is TRBJ2-3, with D possibly being TRBD2 (6 bases). The CDR3 is 15 residues long. The germline V gene encodes CDR1 SGDLS and CDR2 YYNGEE. Trimming stripped 0 bases from V and 3 bases from J, with 11 bases between. CDR3 amino acids: CASSVGGVGTDTQYF. The DNA of the CDR3 is TGTGCCAGCAGCGTAGGGGGGGTAGGTACAGATACGCAGTATTTT.

This clone was counted between two and nine times. The gene calls are TRBV6-2 or TRBV6-3 and TRBJ2-1, with 10 bases identical to TRBD2. CDR1 and CDR2 (germline): MNHEY, SVGEGT. With V trimmed by 1 base and J by 6 bases, 6 bases remained unmatched. The length of the CDR3 is 16 residues. CDR3 sequence reads: CASSYFSGGAFNEQFF. Here the CDR3 DNA reads TGTGCCAGCAGTTACTTCAGCGGGGGGGCGTTCAATGAGCAGTTCTTC.

V usage is TRBV19 and J usage is TRBJ1-1; possibly TRBD1 for D (5 bases). The CDR3 spans 14 residues. V shed 9 bases and J shed 4 bases, with 18 bases lying between them. The V gene's germline CDR1 is LNHDA and CDR2 SQIVND (reference sequence). The CDR3 DNA is TGTGCCAGCCTCGTTCCAGGGATGCTCACTGAAGCTTTCTTT. Amino acid sequence: CASLVPGMLTEAFF. Supplemented by reference TRBV19 and TRBJ1-1, the full variable domain reads DGGITQSPKYLFRKEGQNVTLSCEQNLNHDAMYWYRQDPGQGLRLIYYSQIVNDFQKGDIAEGYSVSREKKESFPLTVTSAQKNPTAFYLCASLVPGMLTEAFFGQGTRLTVV.

This clone has a handful of counts. This chain uses TRBV19 with TRBJ1-4, with 7 nucleotides matching TRBD1. Germline CDR1 reads LNHDA; CDR2 reads SQIVND (reference sequence). The CDR3 consists of 14 residues. The J segment lost 8 bases and the V segment lost 2 bases, leaving 5 bases of the junction unmatched. CDR3 in amino acids: CASSIRRGQEKLFF. CDR3 DNA sequence: TGTGCCAGTAGTATACGTAGGGGGCAGGAAAAACTGTTTTTT.

The chain links TRBV6-1 to TRBJ2-7, with D possibly being TRBD2 (5 bases). With 0 bases removed from V and 5 bases from J, the gap between germline ends came to 11 bases. CDR3 size: 14 residues. Germline CDR1 reads MNHNS; CDR2 reads SASEGT. The CDR3 region has the DNA TGTGCCAGCAGTGAAGCTGGGAGTCGGGACGAGCAGTACTTC. It translates to CASSEAGSRDEQYF.

The J gene is TRBJ2-6, the V gene TRBV19; a weak D match, TRBD1 (5 bases). The CDR3 contains 15 residues. The germline V gene has CDR1 LNHDA and CDR2 SQIVND (reference sequence). Trimming left V 6 bases short and J 2 bases short, with 11 bases between. The CDR3 spells CASRMEGAGANVLTF. The CDR3 DNA is TGTGCCAGTAGGATGGAAGGGGCTGGGGCCAACGTCCTGACTTTC. The variable domain in full, completed from reference TRBV19 and TRBJ2-6, reads DGGITQSPKYLFRKEGQNVTLSCEQNLNHDAMYWYRQDPGQGLRLIYYSQIVNDFQKGDIAEGYSVSREKKESFPLTVTSAQKNPTAFYLCASRMEGAGANVLTFGAGSRLTVL.

This chain connects TRBV7-8 to TRBJ2-1, with TRBD2 identical over 15 bases. With 5 bases clipped from V and 15 bases from J, the junction kept 14 bases outside the gene matches. CDR3 length: 16 residues. Per the germline V gene, CDR1 is SGHVS and CDR2 is FQNEAQ. CDR3 coding DNA: TGTGCCAGCAGCAGATCCGGGACTAGCGGGGGGACCTCCAGGTTCTTC. It translates to CASSRSGTSGGTSRFF.

This clone was seen just once. The chain joins TRBV6-1 to TRBJ1-4; D might be TRBD1 (5 bases). CDR3 length: 11 residues. Looked up from germline, CDR1 is MNHNS and CDR2 is SASEGT. Trimming stripped 1 base from V and 15 bases from J, with 9 bases between. The chain's CDR3 is CASSEVRGMFF. The CDR3 nucleotides read TGTGCCAGCAGTGAAGTCCGGGGGATGTTTTTT.

The rearrangement uses TRBV11-2 and TRBJ2-1; TRBD2 might be the D (6 bases). The CDR3 totals 14 residues. CDR1 and CDR2 (germline): SGHAT, FQNNGV. Trimming took off 1 base at V and 9 bases at J, with 13 bases between the two ends. This CDR3 is CASSLGSRGFEQFF. CDR3 DNA: TGTGCCAGCAGCTTAGGCAGTCGGGGGTTTGAGCAGTTCTTC.

The rearrangement joins TRBV27 to TRBJ2-2, with 11 positions matching TRBD2. Germline V gene data show CDR1 as MNHEY and CDR2 as SMNVEV (reference sequence). The J segment lost 4 bases and the V segment lost 6 bases, leaving 7 bases of the junction unmatched. The CDR3 sequence is 16 residues long. Here the CDR3 reads CASRVLAGVSTGELFF. Here the CDR3 DNA reads TGTGCCAGCAGAGTACTAGCGGGGGTTTCCACCGGGGAGCTGTTTTTT.

The chain uses TRBV28 and TRBJ1-3, with 9 bases identical to TRBD1. Trimming took 7 bases from V and 4 from J; bases not matched to a gene: 8. Germline V gene data show CDR1 as MDHEN and CDR2 as SYDVKM. The CDR3 consists of 15 residues. Here the CDR3 reads CASTPQGARGNTIYF. In DNA, the CDR3 is TGTGCCAGCACCCCACAGGGGGCGAGGGGAAACACCATATATTTT. Full variable domain (rest looked up from reference TRBV28 and TRBJ1-3): DVKVTQSSRYLVKRTGEKVFLECVQDMDHENMFWYRQDPGLGLRLIYFSYDVKMKEKGDIPEGYSVSREKKERFSLILESASTNQTSMYLCASTPQGARGNTIYFGEGSWLTVV.

The chain has TRBV24-1 and TRBJ2-7, with D possibly TRBD1 on 5 matching bases. CDR3 length: 13 residues. V lost 4 bases and J lost 4, with 10 bases in between. The germline gives CDR1 KGHDR, CDR2 SFDVKD. The CDR3 DNA reads TGTGCCACCAGTGAATCCTACAGGTACGAGCAGTACTTC. This encodes CATSESYRYEQYF.

The rearrangement joins TRBV5-1 to TRBJ2-1, with a tentative D call TRBD1 (6 bases). Trimming cost V 2 bases and J 0 bases, with 9 bases left between them. CDR1 SGHRS and CDR2 YFSETQ come from the germline V gene. The CDR3 is 15 amino acids. The CDR3 coding sequence is TGCGCCAGCAGCTTAACAGGGTACTCCTACAATGAGCAGTTCTTC. Translation gives CASSLTGYSYNEQFF.

The rearrangement links TRBV3-1 (or the pseudogene TRBV3-2) to TRBJ2-5; 13 bases are a match to TRBD2. Germline V gives CDR1 LGHDT, CDR2 YNNKEL (reference sequence). This CDR3 has 16 residues. V trimming: 4 bases; J trimming: 3 bases; junction bases outside the gene matches: 5. The CDR3 DNA follows: TGTGCCAGCAGCCGTCGGACTAGCGGGAGAGAAGAGACCCAGTACTTC. This codes for CASSRRTSGREETQYF.

In DNA, the CDR3 is TGCAGTGCTAGTCCGGGACAGGGTTTCGCTGAAGCTTTCTTT. Residues: CSASPGQGFAEAFF. The chain employs TRBV20-1 and TRBJ1-1, with 9 bases that match TRBD1. Germline V gene data show CDR1 as DFQATT and CDR2 as SNEGSKA (reference sequence). This CDR3 comprises 14 residues. V was pared by 3 bases and J by 6 bases, with 8 bases of the junction left unmatched.

The chain recombines TRBV7-2 with TRBJ1-4; D possibly corresponds to TRBD1 (5 bases). The V and J ends lost 1 base and 2 bases respectively, with 8 bases between them. The CDR3 extends over 15 amino acids. CDR1 and CDR2 (germline): SGHTA, FQGNSA. Here the CDR3 DNA reads TGTGCCAGCAGCTTAGGGGGCACCACTAATGAAAAACTGTTTTTT. Translated, it gives CASSLGGTTNEKLFF. The variable domain in full, completed from reference TRBV7-2 and TRBJ1-4, reads GAGVSQSPSNKVTEKGKDVELRCDPISGHTALYWYRQSLGQGLEFLIYFQGNSAPDKSGLPSDRFSAERTGGSVSTLTIQRTQQEDSAVYLCASSLGGTTNEKLFFGSGTQLSVL.

J is TRBJ2-5 and V is TRBV3-1 (or the pseudogene TRBV3-2); TRBD2 aligns across 8 bases. Per the germline V gene, CDR1 is LGHDT and CDR2 is YNNKEL (reference sequence). After removal of 3 bases from V and 4 bases from J, the junction contained 4 bases not matched to a gene. The CDR3 runs 14 residues. CDR3 loop: CASSHDGGGETQYF. The CDR3 coding sequence is TGTGCCAGCAGCCACGACGGGGGGGGAGAGACCCAGTACTTC.

The chain links TRBV5-1 to TRBJ2-2, with 10 bases lining up with TRBD1. The CDR3 loop spans 16 amino acids. V shed 3 bases and J 7 bases; nucleotides not matched to a gene: 9. Germline CDR1 is SGHRS and CDR2 is YFSETQ. CDR3 residues: CASSSPGTGVVGELFF. The CDR3 DNA follows: TGCGCCAGCAGCTCCCCCGGGACAGGGGTTGTCGGGGAGCTGTTTTTT.

The gene calls are TRBV24-1 and TRBJ2-5; weak D call: TRBD1 (6 bases). V shed 0 bases and J shed 2 bases, with 6 bases lying between them. The CDR3 totals 14 residues. Germline V gene data show CDR1 as KGHDR and CDR2 as SFDVKD. The CDR3 is CATSDLGQQETQYF. The CDR3 DNA is TGTGCCACCAGTGATTTGGGACAGCAAGAGACCCAGTACTTC.